The text below deals with one T cell receptor beta chain. The sample comes from a study of CD8+CD57+ T cells in acquired aplastic anemia. Selection for sequencing was limited to patients who had shown CD8+CD57+ cell expansion by flow cytometry. For CDR3 and TCR beta VDJ profiling, genomic DNA was the template used. TCRdb re-derived calls from the reads in MiXCR, one entry per CDR3 protein. This repertoire shows hundreds of thousands of distinct CDR3 sequences, about three fifths found once; its top ten account for around 1.3%. The CDR3 covers 16 residues. Germline CDR1 reads LNHNV; CDR2 reads YYDKDF (reference sequence). The trim removed 1 base at V and 6 bases at J, leaving 8 bases unmatched.

The sequenced sample was sorted CD4+, CD8+, or CD8+CD57+ T cells (not recorded which) from PBMCs. This TCR was recovered from a human donor with aplastic anemia. The chain employs TRBV15 and TRBJ2-2, with TRBD1 identical over 7 bases. The DNA of the CDR3 is TGTGCCACCAGCAGAGGGACCTATGGGACAGCCGGGGAGCTGTTTTTT. It translates to CATSRGTYGTAGELFF.